A single sample gave rise to the 30 T cell receptor beta chains below, sequenced in a study of T cell responses to AZD1222 COVID-19 vaccine (dated by TCRdb to the early 2020s). This specimen's time point label, interpreted: about 28 days (+/-7) after the second vaccine dose. Libraries were built with the immunoSEQ multiplex PCR assay. The table comes from immuneACCESS by way of TCRdb, which keeps in-frame sequences with V and J called. Part of the clones is missing from these tables; in studies checked, under half for an unresolved V gene and the rest for unknown reasons. Counted in this sample were approximately 30,000 clones; around 86% of them appeared once. 11% of the sample is in the top ten clones. The sequencing here drew on peripheral blood, taken 28 days after the second AZD1222 dose. These receptors were taken from an adult who received the AZD1222 COVID-19 vaccine.

The V call is TRBV7-2, the J call TRBJ1-2; a possible D gene is TRBD1 (5 bases). There are 14 residues in the CDR3. The V end was cut by 4 bases, the J end by 0 bases, with 9 bases between. Germline assignment: CDR1 SGHTA and CDR2 FQGNSA. CDR3 coding DNA: TGTGCCAGCAGCTCGGACACTGCTAACTATGGCTACACCTTC. Translated, it gives CASSSDTANYGYTF.

This sequence joins TRBV7-9 and TRBJ2-3, with D possibly matching TRBD2 (5 bases). V lost 8 bases and J lost 0, with 9 bases in between. This CDR3 comprises 13 residues. CDR1 and CDR2 (germline): SEHNR, FQNEAQ (reference sequence). The CDR3 protein is CASARRSTDTQYF. In DNA, the CDR3 is TGTGCCAGCGCCAGGAGGAGCACAGATACGCAGTATTTT.

The J gene is TRBJ2-2, the V gene TRBV11-2; D may be TRBD1 (5 bases). The germline V gene encodes CDR1 SGHAT and CDR2 FQNNGV. V dropped 1 base and J dropped 3 bases, with 6 bases sitting between them. This CDR3 contains 14 residues. The CDR3 DNA sequence: TGTGCCAGCAGCTTAGTCAGGGACACCGGGGAGCTGTTTTTT. It translates to CASSLVRDTGELFF. The whole variable domain, remainder taken from reference TRBV11-2 and TRBJ2-2, is EAGVAQSPRYKIIEKRQSVAFWCNPISGHATLYWYQQILGQGPKLLIQFQNNGVVDDSQLPKDRFSAERLKGVDSTLKIQPAKLEDSAVYLCASSLVRDTGELFFGEGSRLTVL.

The rearrangement links TRBV6-2 or TRBV6-3 to TRBJ1-5, with D unresolved. Germline loops: CDR1 MNHEY, CDR2 SVGEGT. The V gene lost 6 bases and the J gene lost 7 bases, with 19 bases spanning the gap. This CDR3 comprises 15 residues. CDR3 nucleotide sequence: TGTGCCAGCAGCCAGCCTCCGGGCCCCGAGCAGCCCCAGCATTTT. This encodes CASSQPPGPEQPQHF.

The chain links TRBV5-4 to TRBJ2-5; D ambiguous. This CDR3 comprises 14 residues. The V gene lost 4 bases and the J gene lost 2 bases, with 12 bases spanning the gap. Germline V gene lookup returns CDR1 SGHNT and CDR2 YYREEE (reference sequence). The CDR3 reads CASSPRTGQETQYF. The CDR3 DNA sequence: TGTGCCAGCAGCCCTCGGACCGGGCAAGAGACCCAGTACTTC.

V is TRBV19 and J is TRBJ2-5; D gene ambiguous. This CDR3 region has 13 residues. V was shortened by 5 bases and J by 4 bases, with 11 bases between the two germline ends. Looked up from germline, CDR1 is LNHDA and CDR2 is SQIVND (reference sequence). CDR3: CASSPSLRETQYF. CDR3 sequence (DNA): TGTGCCAGTAGTCCCTCCCTGCGAGAGACCCAGTACTTC.

The chain employs TRBV5-6 and TRBJ1-1, with D hard to call. Germline CDR1 SGHDT, CDR2 YYEEEE. V dropped 5 bases and J dropped 6 bases, with 14 bases sitting between them. The CDR3 has 13 amino acids. The CDR3 protein is CASSPGRVPEAFF. The CDR3 coding sequence is TGTGCCAGCAGTCCCGGGCGCGTTCCTGAAGCTTTCTTT. The full variable domain, in which reference TRBV5-6 and TRBJ1-1 provide the parts outside the CDR3, is DAGVTQSPTHLIKTRGQQVTLRCSPKSGHDTVSWYQQALGQGPQFIFQYYEEEERQRGNFPDRFSGHQFPNYSSELNVNALLLGDSALYLCASSPGRVPEAFFGQGTRLTVV.

The V and J genes are TRBV3-1 (or the pseudogene TRBV3-2) and TRBJ2-7; no firm D call. Germline CDR1 reads LGHDT; CDR2 reads YNNKEL (reference sequence). CDR3 length equals 15 residues. Trimming took 4 bases from V and 6 from J, leaving 19 bases between them. The CDR3 region has the DNA TGTGCCAGCAGCCTCGACCCAGACTCCGGGTTCGAGCAGTACTTC. Encoded protein: CASSLDPDSGFEQYF.

In its sample, this clone was seen a few times. This sequence joins TRBV10-3 and TRBJ1-3, with D unclear. Germline V gene data show CDR1 as ENHRY and CDR2 as SYGVKD. The CDR3 is 13 residues long. V lost 6 bases and J 1 base, leaving 7 bases between the germline ends. The CDR3: CAIRPPSGNTIYF. Written as DNA, the CDR3 is TGTGCCATCAGACCCCCATCTGGAAACACCATATATTTT.

The chain recombines TRBV28 with TRBJ2-7; the D is unclear. The ends were cut back, 2 bases at V and 2 bases at J, with 10 bases in the middle. The CDR3 is made up of 14 amino acids. Germline CDR1 is MDHEN and CDR2 is SYDVKM. CDR3 coding DNA: TGTGCCAGCAGTTTAAGGCCTTTTGCCTACGAGCAGTACTTC. It codes for CASSLRPFAYEQYF.

V and J are TRBV6-5 and TRBJ2-1, with D possibly TRBD2 on 6 matching bases. Trimming left V 6 bases short and J 0 bases short, with 12 bases between. Germline V gene data show CDR1 as MNHEY and CDR2 as SVGAGI. The CDR3 sequence is 15 residues long. The CDR3, as DNA: TGTGCCAGCAGCGGGAGCGGGTTCTCCTACAATGAGCAGTTCTTC. Translating it yields CASSGSGFSYNEQFF.

The gene calls are TRBV5-8 and TRBJ1-1; 7 bases are shared with TRBD1. Unmatched junction bases numbered 9, after V lost 5 bases and J lost 11 bases. Germline V CDR1 and CDR2: SGHTS, YDEGEE. This CDR3 is built from 12 residues. The CDR3 sequence: CASSYDRDDAFF. The CDR3, as DNA: TGTGCCAGCAGTTACGACAGGGACGATGCTTTCTTT.

This chain joins TRBV6-1 and TRBJ1-2; tentatively, D is TRBD1 (5 bases). The length of the CDR3 is 14 residues. With 1 base removed from V and 9 bases from J, the gap between germline ends came to 15 bases. Germline lookup yields CDR1 MNHNS and CDR2 SASEGT. For the CDR3, the DNA is TGTGCCAGCAGTGAAGGTTGGACATCTCGTAGCTACACCTTC. Translated: CASSEGWTSRSYTF.

J is TRBJ2-1 and V is TRBV23-1; D possibly uses TRBD1 or TRBD2 (6 bases each). TRBV23-1 is filed as an ORF, its function uncertain. The germline V and J ends were trimmed by 4 bases and 4 bases, with 17 bases remaining between them. The CDR3 is made up of 16 amino acids. The CDR3 spells CASSPSARGLYNEQFF. The CDR3 coding sequence is TGCGCCAGCAGTCCTTCCGCCCGGGGGCTGTACAATGAGCAGTTCTTC.

The chain uses TRBV5-4 and TRBJ2-1; 8 nucleotides align to TRBD2. With 1 base clipped from V and 9 bases from J, the junction kept 12 bases outside the gene matches. This CDR3 has 16 residues. Germline V gives CDR1 SGHNT, CDR2 YYREEE (reference sequence). The CDR3 DNA reads TGTGCCAGCAGCTTGACAAAAGCGGGAGTCCTCGGTGAGCAGTTCTTC. Protein sequence: CASSLTKAGVLGEQFF.

This chain joins TRBV5-1 and TRBJ2-7; tentative D call: TRBD1 (6 bases). The CDR3 runs to 15 residues. Looked up from germline, CDR1 is SGHRS and CDR2 is YFSETQ. Trimming stripped 4 bases from V and 3 bases from J, with 17 bases between. In nucleotides, the CDR3 is TGCGCCAGCAGCCCGGGGCCTACAGGGAACTACGAGCAGTACTTC. As protein: CASSPGPTGNYEQYF.

This chain links TRBV18 with TRBJ1-4; 8 bases agree with TRBD1. CDR1 KGHSH and CDR2 LQKENI come from the germline V gene. CDR3 size: 14 residues. Trimming at V came to 4 bases and at J to 7 bases, leaving 5 bases not matched to a gene. Here the CDR3 reads CASSRDRGGEKLFF. In nucleotides, the CDR3 is TGTGCCAGCTCACGCGACAGGGGAGGTGAAAAACTGTTTTTT.

The chain carries TRBV13 and TRBJ2-7; TRBD2 agrees at 13 bases. The length of the CDR3 is 15 residues. The V gene end was trimmed by 5 bases and the J gene end by 5 bases; junction bases not matched to a gene: 6. Per germline, CDR1 PRHDT and CDR2 FYEKMQ (reference sequence). The CDR3 is CASSPFGLAGDEQYF. CDR3 coding DNA: TGTGCCAGCAGCCCATTCGGACTAGCGGGGGACGAGCAGTACTTC.

The gene calls are TRBV4-2 and TRBJ2-3; D is ambiguous. The germline V gene has CDR1 LGHNA and CDR2 YNFKEQ. The V gene lost 0 bases and the J gene lost 0 bases, with 7 bases spanning the gap. The CDR3 is made up of 15 amino acids. The CDR3: CASSQDSASTDTQYF. In DNA, the CDR3 is TGTGCCAGCAGCCAAGATTCCGCTAGCACAGATACGCAGTATTTT.

The J gene is TRBJ2-7, the V gene TRBV2; D gene uncertain. Trimming left V 1 base short and J 0 bases short, with 10 bases between. CDR1 SNHLY and CDR2 FYNNEI come from the germline V gene. This CDR3 contains 15 residues. In DNA form, the CDR3 reads TGTGCCAGCAGTGAAGTCCAGGTCCGCTCCTACGAGCAGTACTTC. Protein sequence: CASSEVQVRSYEQYF.

The chain uses TRBV5-1 and TRBJ2-1, with D perhaps matching TRBD2 (5 bases). Trimming removed 4 bases from V and 3 bases from J, with 14 bases in between. Germline values: CDR1 SGHRS, CDR2 YFSETQ. The CDR3 consists of 15 residues. The CDR3: CASSQEGKDYNEQFF. CDR3 DNA sequence: TGCGCCAGCAGCCAAGAGGGTAAGGACTACAATGAGCAGTTCTTC.

The CDR3 DNA is TGTGCCAGCTACCTAGCCAAAAACATTCAGTACTTC. This encodes CASYLAKNIQYF. The chain links TRBV19 to TRBJ2-4, with D hard to call. The CDR3 runs to 12 residues. CDR1 is LNHDA, CDR2 SQIVND, per germline (reference sequence). With 9 bases removed from V and 0 bases from J, the gap between germline ends came to 6 bases.

The chain carries TRBV5-1 and TRBJ1-4; possible D gene TRBD1, 5 bases. Germline loops: CDR1 SGHRS, CDR2 YFSETQ. Trimming left V 7 bases short and J 8 bases short, with 15 bases between. This CDR3 is built from 13 residues. The CDR3 DNA is TGCGCCAGCGGCCGGGACGGACGAGAAAAACTGTTTTTT. This sequence encodes CASGRDGREKLFF.

The rearrangement joins TRBV6-5 to TRBJ2-5, with a tentative D call TRBD2 (6 bases). V was shortened by 4 bases and J by 2 bases, with 11 bases between the two germline ends. The CDR3 totals 14 residues. Per the germline V gene, CDR1 is MNHEY and CDR2 is SVGAGI. The CDR3 sequence: CASSFGLYQETQYF. The DNA for the CDR3 is TGTGCCAGCAGTTTCGGACTATATCAAGAGACCCAGTACTTC.

This clone was seen just once. V is TRBV30 and J is TRBJ2-7, with D possibly being TRBD1 (6 bases). V gave up 3 bases and J gave up 0 bases, with 18 bases separating them. CDR1 is GTSNPN, CDR2 SVGIG, per germline (reference sequence). The CDR3 has 16 amino acids. CDR3 residues: CAWRPRGHTSSYEQYF. In DNA, the CDR3 is TGTGCCTGGAGGCCCAGGGGACATACGAGCTCCTACGAGCAGTACTTC. The complete variable domain, with remaining parts taken from reference TRBV30 and TRBJ2-7, reads SQTIHQWPATLVQPVGSPLSLECTVEGTSNPNLYWYRQAAGRGLQLLFYSVGIGQISSEVPQNLSASRPQDRQFILSSKKLLLSDSGFYLCAWRPRGHTSSYEQYFGPGTRLTVT.

This chain joins TRBV21-1 and TRBJ2-3; the DNA was not used to check the table's D call, TRBD2. TRBV21-1 is a pseudogene segment. CDR3 length: 18 amino acids. The CDR3 DNA is TGTGCCAGCAGCAAAGTAGGATCTAGCGGGGGGCCCACAGATACGCAGTATTTT. Translating it yields CASSKVGSSGGPTDTQYF.

This clone has only a few counts. The genes are TRBV10-2 and TRBJ1-5; D not resolved. The CDR3 sequence is 13 residues long. Trimming took 4 bases from V and 7 from J, leaving 11 bases between them. In germline, CDR1 is WSHSY, CDR2 SAAADI. The DNA of the CDR3 is TGCGCCAGCAGTGCCCTTGTGGGGCAGCCCCAGCATTTT. Residues: CASSALVGQPQHF.

The chain has TRBV29-1 and TRBJ2-2; D might be TRBD1 or TRBD2, each matching 6 bases. Trimming stripped 6 bases from V and 2 bases from J, with 19 bases between. The CDR3 loop spans 16 amino acids. CDR1 SQVTM and CDR2 ANQGSEA come from the germline V gene. The chain's CDR3 is CSVDLGAGQNTGELFF. The CDR3 DNA sequence: TGCAGCGTCGACCTGGGGGCGGGACAAAACACCGGGGAGCTGTTTTTT.

The rearrangement joins TRBV3-1 (or the pseudogene TRBV3-2) to TRBJ2-2; D not resolved. From germline, CDR1 is LGHDT and CDR2 YNNKEL (reference sequence). The V end was cut by 1 base, the J end by 1 base, with 7 bases between. The CDR3 is 15 amino acids. The CDR3 DNA reads as TGTGCCAGCAGCCAAGGTTCGAGGAACACCGGGGAGCTGTTTTTT. Its protein is CASSQGSRNTGELFF.

The chain is built from TRBV28 and TRBJ1-1, with D unclear. CDR3 length equals 15 residues. Germline loops: CDR1 MDHEN, CDR2 SYDVKM. The V and J ends lost 6 bases and 0 bases respectively, with 14 bases between them. In DNA form, the CDR3 reads TGTGCCAGCAGCCCCTCGGAGGGAATGAACACTGAAGCTTTCTTT. It specifies CASSPSEGMNTEAFF.